These 22 T cell receptor beta chains were sequenced from one sample in a study of graft-versus-host responses after intestinal transplantation. Data came from immunoSEQ multiplex PCR; TCRdb stores just in-frame clones and leaves some out. The table has around 36,000 clones, about 96% seen once. Their cognate antigens are unknown. Specimen: unstimulated CD8+ T cells sorted from spleen or lymph node cells, collected before transplant. The source of these receptors is a human donor who was the organ donor for an intestinal transplant.

The rearrangement joins TRBV4-1 to TRBJ2-3, with D uncertain. CDR3 size: 15 residues. The V gene's germline CDR1 is MGHRA and CDR2 YSYEKL. Between the trimmed V and J ends, which lost 0 bases and 1 base, there was a span of 8 bases. The CDR3 bases are TGCGCCAGCAGCCAAGAAACTATAGGCACAGATACGCAGTATTTT. Amino acids: CASSQETIGTDTQYF.

The CDR3 coding sequence is TGTGCCAGCAGCTCCGACCTTAGGTTAAACACCGGGGAGCTGTTTTTT. Residues: CASSSDLRLNTGELFF. The chain has TRBV7-6 and TRBJ2-2; D not resolved. The CDR3 consists of 16 residues. Trimming stripped 4 bases from V and 2 bases from J, with 14 bases between. Germline CDR1 is SGHVS and CDR2 is FNYEAQ.

The V gene is TRBV30, the J gene TRBJ2-1; D is unclear. Germline loops: CDR1 GTSNPN, CDR2 SVGIG (reference sequence). Trimming left V 5 bases short and J 4 bases short, with 15 bases between. The CDR3 sequence is 14 residues long. The CDR3 nucleotides read TGTGCCTGGGAGCTAGGTGCAGGTTACAATGAGCAGTTCTTC. Its translation: CAWELGAGYNEQFF.

The chain combines TRBV6-1 with TRBJ2-2, with D uncertain. The CDR3 is 14 residues long. Germline V CDR1 and CDR2: MNHNS, SASEGT. The V gene lost 8 bases and the J gene lost 3 bases, with 13 bases spanning the gap. The CDR3 nucleotides read TGTGCCAGCTACCCCATGGCGGACACCGGGGAGCTGTTTTTT. This translates into CASYPMADTGELFF.

This sequence joins TRBV5-5 and TRBJ1-6, with unresolved D. Germline loops: CDR1 SGHKS, CDR2 YYEKEE (reference sequence). The V end lost 0 bases, the J end lost 4 bases, and 5 bases lay between the germline ends. This CDR3 has 14 residues. CDR3 coding DNA: TGTGCCAGCAGCTTGGTCGGATATAATTCACCCCTCCACTTT. Protein product: CASSLVGYNSPLHF.

The chain recombines TRBV4-2 with TRBJ2-4, with TRBD2 matching over 7 bases. The CDR3 runs to 15 residues. The ends lost 0 bases at V and 6 bases at J; junction bases unmatched: 5. Germline assignment: CDR1 LGHNA and CDR2 YNFKEQ. The CDR3 protein is CASSQDPPGGNIQYF. As DNA, the CDR3 is TGTGCCAGCAGCCAAGATCCCCCGGGGGGAAACATTCAGTACTTC.

This clone was detected once. CDR3 nucleotide sequence: TGTGCCAGCAGCTTAGCTCATACGCAGTATTTT. It yields the protein CASSLAHTQYF. The J gene is TRBJ2-3, the V gene TRBV7-6; D is ambiguous. The CDR3 has 11 residues. V was trimmed by 0 bases and J by 7 bases, leaving 2 bases between them. Germline CDR1 and CDR2: SGHVS and FNYEAQ. The variable domain in full, completed from reference TRBV7-6 and TRBJ2-3, reads GAGVSQSPRYKVTKRGQDVALRCDPISGHVSLYWYRQALGQGPEFLTYFNYEAQQDKSGLPNDRFSAERPEGSISTLTIQRTEQRDSAMYRCASSLAHTQYFGPGTRLTVL.

The rearrangement joins TRBV6-5 to TRBJ2-7; D is uncertain. With 5 bases removed from V and 3 bases from J, the gap between germline ends came to 2 bases. This CDR3 spans 10 amino acids. CDR1 and CDR2 (germline): MNHEY, SVGAGI. In DNA form, the CDR3 reads TGTGCCAGCAGTGACTACGAGCAGTACTTC. This codes for CASSDYEQYF.

The table lists this clone with a count of one. This chain connects TRBV13 to TRBJ1-2; unclear D gene. Germline assignment: CDR1 PRHDT and CDR2 FYEKMQ (reference sequence). The length of the CDR3 is 15 residues. V lost 0 bases to trimming and J lost 0 bases, with 8 bases between them. The CDR3 DNA is TGTGCCAGCAGCTTAGGCCCCAGTCCTAACTATGGCTACACCTTC. Protein: CASSLGPSPNYGYTF.

The V and J genes are TRBV4-3 and TRBJ2-3; 8 bases line up with TRBD2. The CDR3 contains 18 residues. V was pared by 0 bases and J by 1 base, with 9 bases of the junction left unmatched. Germline V gives CDR1 LGHNA, CDR2 YSLEER. The CDR3 DNA is TGCGCCAGCAGCCAAGAGGTTTGGGCGGGGGGAGGCACAGATACGCAGTATTTT. It yields the protein CASSQEVWAGGGTDTQYF.

The genes are TRBV9 and TRBJ2-7, with D maybe TRBD1 (6 bases). The CDR3 extends over 12 amino acids. Germline CDR1 reads SGDLS; CDR2 reads YYNGEE. V shed 4 bases and J shed 3 bases, with 8 bases lying between them. The CDR3 reads CASSSQGYEQYF. The DNA of the CDR3 is TGTGCCAGCAGCTCACAGGGCTACGAGCAGTACTTC.

This chain joins TRBV2 and TRBJ1-1, with D hard to call. The germline V gene encodes CDR1 SNHLY and CDR2 FYNNEI. V was shortened by 0 bases and J by 4 bases, with 9 bases between the two germline ends. The CDR3 loop spans 14 amino acids. The CDR3 spells CASSEAPGGTEAFF. The CDR3 coding sequence is TGTGCCAGCAGTGAAGCGCCGGGAGGCACTGAAGCTTTCTTT.

The genes are TRBV25-1 and TRBJ1-4; D is unresolved. CDR3 length equals 14 residues. Trimming left V 2 bases short and J 8 bases short, with 12 bases between. Germline V gene lookup returns CDR1 MGHDK and CDR2 SYGVNS. As DNA, the CDR3 is TGTGCCAGCAGTGAAGTCCTCGGGTGGGAAAAACTGTTTTTT. Protein: CASSEVLGWEKLFF. The whole variable domain, filled in from reference TRBV25-1 and TRBJ1-4, reads EADIYQTPRYLVIGTGKKITLECSQTMGHDKMYWYQQDPGMELHLIHYSYGVNSTEKGDLSSESTVSRIRTEHFPLTLESARPSHTSQYLCASSEVLGWEKLFFGSGTQLSVL.

The chain uses TRBV7-2 and TRBJ1-5; D is ambiguous. Trimming took off 3 bases at V and 5 bases at J, with 11 bases between the two ends. Per the germline V gene, CDR1 is SGHTA and CDR2 is FQGNSA. The CDR3 is 14 amino acids. CDR3 DNA sequence: TGTGCCAGCAGCTTGGAGGTGTCTCATCAGCCCCAGCATTTT. Its translation: CASSLEVSHQPQHF.

This sequence joins TRBV4-3 and TRBJ2-3; TRBD2 aligns across 7 bases. CDR1 LGHNA and CDR2 YSLEER come from the germline V gene. The J segment lost 4 bases and the V segment lost 4 bases, leaving 5 bases of the junction unmatched. The length of the CDR3 is 14 residues. DNA for the CDR3: TGCGCCAGCAGCCCTGGGGGGGAAGCAGATACGCAGTATTTT. It codes for CASSPGGEADTQYF.

A word on this clone: One junction end does not reproduce the germline sequence, and a read error may be involved. The chain recombines TRBV5-4 with TRBJ2-5; no definite D call. This CDR3 region has 13 residues. Germline loops: CDR1 SGHNT, CDR2 YYREEE (reference sequence). The CDR3 loop reads CASSPPGEEAQYF. The CDR3 DNA sequence: TGTGCCAGCAGTCCCCCTGGAGAAGAGGCCCAGTACTTC.

This chain uses TRBV6-6 with TRBJ2-7; D is unclear. V gave up 4 bases and J gave up 5 bases, with 9 bases separating them. This CDR3 contains 12 residues. CDR1 is MNHNY and CDR2 is SVGAGI in the germline V gene (reference sequence). CDR3 residues: CASSSSFHEQYF. In DNA form, the CDR3 reads TGTGCCAGCAGTTCCTCTTTCCACGAGCAGTACTTC.

The gene calls are TRBV19 and TRBJ1-1; the D is unclear. The germline gives CDR1 LNHDA, CDR2 SQIVND (reference sequence). The CDR3 totals 13 residues. With 3 bases removed from V and 5 bases from J, the gap between germline ends came to 10 bases. The CDR3, as DNA: TGTGCCAGTAGTATGGGGTCAGGTACTGAAGCTTTCTTT. The encoded protein is CASSMGSGTEAFF.

The rearrangement uses TRBV6-5 and TRBJ1-1, with D perhaps TRBD1 (5 bases). CDR1 is MNHEY and CDR2 is SVGAGI in the germline V gene. CDR3 length: 15 amino acids. Trimming stripped 0 bases from V and 4 bases from J, with 12 bases between. The CDR3: CASSYSQGGGTEAFF. DNA for the CDR3: TGTGCCAGCAGTTACTCGCAGGGTGGGGGCACTGAAGCTTTCTTT.

This chain uses TRBV30 with TRBJ1-3, with unresolved D. Germline lookup yields CDR1 GTSNPN and CDR2 SVGIG (reference sequence). The CDR3 spans 11 residues. V lost 4 bases, J lost 5 bases, and 6 bases lay in between. This CDR3 reads CAWNGRNTIYF. The DNA of the CDR3 is TGTGCCTGGAACGGAAGAAACACCATATATTTT. The full variable domain, in which reference TRBV30 and TRBJ1-3 provide the parts outside the CDR3, is SQTIHQWPATLVQPVGSPLSLECTVEGTSNPNLYWYRQAAGRGLQLLFYSVGIGQISSEVPQNLSASRPQDRQFILSSKKLLLSDSGFYLCAWNGRNTIYFGEGSWLTVV.

The V gene is TRBV4-1, the J gene TRBJ1-5; 8 nucleotides align to TRBD1. Trimming took 0 bases from V and 6 from J; bases not matched to a gene: 10. CDR3 length: 17 amino acids. Germline V gives CDR1 MGHRA, CDR2 YSYEKL. CDR3 sequence reads: CASSQDPGRGPGQPQHF. The DNA of the CDR3 is TGCGCCAGCAGCCAAGATCCGGGCAGGGGGCCGGGTCAGCCCCAGCATTTT.

V and J are TRBV7-2 and TRBJ2-7, with 8 positions matching TRBD2. The CDR3 runs 14 residues. After removal of 3 bases from V and 0 bases from J, the junction contained 1 base not matched to a gene. Germline V gene lookup returns CDR1 SGHTA and CDR2 FQGNSA. The CDR3 nucleotides read TGTGCCAGCAGCTTCCGGGGGGGCTCCTACGAGCAGTACTTC. Translating it yields CASSFRGGSYEQYF.